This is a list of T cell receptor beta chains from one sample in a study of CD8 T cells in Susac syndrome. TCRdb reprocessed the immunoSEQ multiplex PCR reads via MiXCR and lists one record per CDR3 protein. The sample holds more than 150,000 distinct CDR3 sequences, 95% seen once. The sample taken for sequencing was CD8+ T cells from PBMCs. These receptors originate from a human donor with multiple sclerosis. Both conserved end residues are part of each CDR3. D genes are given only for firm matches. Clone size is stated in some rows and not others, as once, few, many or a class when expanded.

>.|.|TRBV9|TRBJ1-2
TGTGCCAGCAGCGTAGATCAGGGCGGCTATGGCTACACCTTC
CASSVDQGGYGYTF
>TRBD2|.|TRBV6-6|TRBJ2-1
TGTGCCAGCAGTCCCGCTAGCGGGGAATACAATGAGCAGTTCTTC
CASSPASGEYNEQFF
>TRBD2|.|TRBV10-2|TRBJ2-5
TGCGCCAGCAGCAGAACTAGCGGTCAAGAGACCCAGTACTTC
CASSRTSGQETQYF
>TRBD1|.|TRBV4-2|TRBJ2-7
TGTGCCAGCAGCCAAGGGACAGGGATTACCTACGAGCAGTACTTC
CASSQGTGITYEQYF
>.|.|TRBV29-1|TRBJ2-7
TGCAGCGTATTGGAGTCCTACGAGCAGTACTTC
CSVLESYEQYF
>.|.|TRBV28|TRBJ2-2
TGTGCCAGCCAACTGAGGGGGGCGGCCGGGGAGCTGTTTTTT
CASQLRGAAGELFF
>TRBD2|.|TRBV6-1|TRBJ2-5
TGTGCCAGCAGTAAGCGGGGGGCCAACCAAGAGACCCAGTACTTC
CASSKRGANQETQYF
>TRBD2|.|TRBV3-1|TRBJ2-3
TGTGCCAGCAGCCGGGGGACTAGCGGGTACACAGATACGCAGTATTTT
CASSRGTSGYTDTQYF
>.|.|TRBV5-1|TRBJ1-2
TGCGCCAGCAGCTTGGAAAACCGTAACTATGGCTACACCTTC
CASSLENRNYGYTF
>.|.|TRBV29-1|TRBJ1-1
TGCAGCGTTAAAATGAACACTGAAGCTTTCTTT
CSVKMNTEAFF
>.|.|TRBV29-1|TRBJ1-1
TGCAGCGTTGAACTACCATGGGACACTGAAGCTTTCTTT
CSVELPWDTEAFF
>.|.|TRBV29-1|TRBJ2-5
TGCAGCGCCGGGCCGGGGGTAGAGACCCAGTACTTC
CSAGPGVETQYF
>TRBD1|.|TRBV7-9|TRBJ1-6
TGTGCCAGCAGCTTTAACCGGGACAGGGAGTTTCGTTCACCCCTCCACTTT
CASSFNRDREFRSPLHF
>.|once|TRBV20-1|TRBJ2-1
TGCAGTGCTAGAGATCCTGGGGGTTTCGATGAGCAGTTCTTC
CSARDPGGFDEQFF
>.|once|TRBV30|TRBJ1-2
TGTGCCTCTTGGCAGGGACAAACCCCCTATGGCTACACCTTC
CASWQGQTPYGYTF
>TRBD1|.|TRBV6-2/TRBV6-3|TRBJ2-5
TGTGCCATCGCGTGGGGACCGCAGGGGGAAGAGACCCAGTACTTC
CAIAWGPQGEETQYF
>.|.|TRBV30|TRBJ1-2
TGTGCCTGGGGAAAACACGACAGCAACTATGGCTACACCTTC
CAWGKHDSNYGYTF
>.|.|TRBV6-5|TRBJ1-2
TGTGCCAGCAGTTACGGGGGAATGGGGTATGGCTACACCTTC
CASSYGGMGYGYTF
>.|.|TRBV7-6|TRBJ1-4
TGTGCCAGCAGCCTCAACGCCAGGGTACGAGAAAAACTGTTTTTT
CASSLNARVREKLFF
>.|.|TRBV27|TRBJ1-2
TGTGCCAGCAGTTTATCTGCTTCCCAGGGGAACTATGGCTACACCTTC
CASSLSASQGNYGYTF
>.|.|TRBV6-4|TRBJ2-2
TGTGCCAGCAGCCATGACAGCACCGGGGAGCTGTTTTTT
CASSHDSTGELFF
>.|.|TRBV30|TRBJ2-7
TGTGCCTGGAGTGTAGGGCCAGGGGCCTCCTACGAGCAGTACTTC
CAWSVGPGASYEQYF
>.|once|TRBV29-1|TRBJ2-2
TGCAGCGCAAGACTGGCCACGGCGCCCGGGGAGCTGTTTTTT
CSARLATAPGELFF
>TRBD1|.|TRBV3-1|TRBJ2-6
TGTGCCAGCAGCCAAGAGACAGGGACTGGGGCCAACGTCCTGACTTTC
CASSQETGTGANVLTF
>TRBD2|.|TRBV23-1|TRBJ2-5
TGCGCCAGCAGTCAACTTCTAGCGGGGGGCACGGAGACCCAGTACTTC
CASSQLLAGGTETQYF
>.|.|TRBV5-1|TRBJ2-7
TGCGCCAGCAGCTTGGGGCCAGGGGCCGAGCAGTACTTC
CASSLGPGAEQYF
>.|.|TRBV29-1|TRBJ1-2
TGCAGCACCCGACGGAACGCTAACTATGGCTACACCTTC
CSTRRNANYGYTF
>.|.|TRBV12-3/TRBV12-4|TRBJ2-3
TGTGCCAGCAGTTTGTTCGTGCAAGATACGCAGTATTTT
CASSLFVQDTQYF
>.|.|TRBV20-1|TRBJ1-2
TGCAGTGCTAGAGATCGTGGCAGGGTTGATGGCTACACCTTC
CSARDRGRVDGYTF
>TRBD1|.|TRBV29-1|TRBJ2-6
TGCAGCGTTGAAGGGGGGACAGGGAGACCCGGGGCCAACGTCCTGACTTTC
CSVEGGTGRPGANVLTF
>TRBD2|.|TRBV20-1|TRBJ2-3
TGCAGTGCCACTAGCGGGGACTCCTCCCTAGATACGCAGTATTTT
CSATSGDSSLDTQYF
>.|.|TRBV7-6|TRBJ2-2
TGTGCCAGCAGCTTCCTTACTGGGGATAGCCCCAACACCGGGGAGCTGTTTTTT
CASSFLTGDSPNTGELFF
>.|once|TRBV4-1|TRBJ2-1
TGCGCCAGCAGCAGTACCCCCTCGGCGGCCTCCTACAATGAGCAGTTCTTC
CASSSTPSAASYNEQFF
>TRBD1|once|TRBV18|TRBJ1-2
TGTGCCAGCTCACCCACCGACAGGGTCATCTATGGCTACACCTTC
CASSPTDRVIYGYTF
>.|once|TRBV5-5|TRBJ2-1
TGTGCCAGCAGCTTGGTTGGGGGGACAGTTACCTACAATGAGCAGTTCTTC
CASSLVGGTVTYNEQFF
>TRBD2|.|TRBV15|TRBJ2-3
TGTGCCACCAGCAGTAAACGGGGGGGCGGAGATACGCAGTATTTT
CATSSKRGGGDTQYF
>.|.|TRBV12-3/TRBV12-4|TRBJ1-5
TGTGCCAGCAGTTTAGACGGTCCTGTTCAGCCCCAGCATTTT
CASSLDGPVQPQHF
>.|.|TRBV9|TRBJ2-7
TGTGCCAGCAGCGTAGGGTCAGCCACCTACGAGCAGTACTTC
CASSVGSATYEQYF
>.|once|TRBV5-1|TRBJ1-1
TGCGCCAGCAGCTTGGGGGGCCTAGGGAACACTGAAGCTTTCTTT
CASSLGGLGNTEAFF
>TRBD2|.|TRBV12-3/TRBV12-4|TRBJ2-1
TGTGCCAGCAGTTCTCCTTCTAGCGGGGGGAAAGTTGAGCAGTTCTTC
CASSSPSSGGKVEQFF
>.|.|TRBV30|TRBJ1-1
TGTGCCTGGTCCGACCCGGGCCGGAGAACTGAAGCTTTCTTT
CAWSDPGRRTEAFF
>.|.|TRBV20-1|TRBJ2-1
TGCAGTGCTAGTCCGGCGCGGGCACACTCCTACAATGAGCAGTTCTTC
CSASPARAHSYNEQFF
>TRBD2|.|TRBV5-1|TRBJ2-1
TGCGCCAGCATGGTGGCGGGGGGGCTTTACAATGAGCAGTTCTTC
CASMVAGGLYNEQFF
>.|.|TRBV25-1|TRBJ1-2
TGTGCCAGCAGTGACGGAGGGGTCGCCTATGGCTACACCTTC
CASSDGGVAYGYTF
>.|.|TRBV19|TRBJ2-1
TGTGCCGCTCGGTCGGGTTCATCCTACAATGAGCAGTTCTTC
CAARSGSSYNEQFF
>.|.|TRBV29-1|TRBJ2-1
TGCAGCGTGAGGGGATCCGCGACAGGCTACAATGAGCAGTTCTTC
CSVRGSATGYNEQFF
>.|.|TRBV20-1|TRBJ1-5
TGCAGTGCTAGAGATCCTGGGGTGCCAGGGAATCAGCCCCAGCATTTT
CSARDPGVPGNQPQHF
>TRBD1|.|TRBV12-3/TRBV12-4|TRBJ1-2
TGTGCCAGCAGTAGAGGACAGGCCGACCCAGGCTACACCTTC
CASSRGQADPGYTF
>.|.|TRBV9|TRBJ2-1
TGTGCCAGCAGCGTCACAAGGAGCTCCTACAATGAGCAGTTCTTC
CASSVTRSSYNEQFF
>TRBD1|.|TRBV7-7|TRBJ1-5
TGTGCTAGCAGCTCTTGGCCGGCCCCGGGACAGGGCTCCCAGCCCCAGCATTTT
CASSSWPAPGQGSQPQHF
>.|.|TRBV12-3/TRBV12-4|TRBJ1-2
TGTGCCAGCACCAGGAGATTGACAAGCGGCTACACCTTC
CASTRRLTSGYTF
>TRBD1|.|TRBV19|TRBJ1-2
TGTGCCAGTAACACAGGGGAAGCTAACTATGGCTACACCTTC
CASNTGEANYGYTF
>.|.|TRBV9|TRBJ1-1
TGTGCCAGCAGCGTAGAGGGCGTTATCAACACTGAAGCTTTCTTT
CASSVEGVINTEAFF